This passage covers 20 T cell receptor beta chains from one sample sequenced in a study of blood T cells in healthy people across ages. Together with a sample-barcoded 5' primer, a J-beta primer mix was included in a second PCR lasting roughly 7 to 11 cycles. TCRdb redid the calling of the 5' RACE reads with MiXCR, one entry per CDR3 protein. Of about 690,000 distinct CDR3 sequences detected, approximately 40% appear once; the ten largest clones hold around 30%. Material: blood. The receptors here all came from a man at least 80 years old in good health.

This clonotype was picked up many times. The chain is built from TRBV13 and TRBJ2-5; 8 bases map to TRBD2. Germline trimming cut 5 bases from V and 1 base from J; bases unmatched to any gene: 6. This CDR3 has 15 residues. CDR1 and CDR2 from the germline V gene are PRHDT and FYEKMQ (reference sequence). As DNA, the CDR3 is TGTGCCAGCAGCCCCCCCGGGGGGGGCCAAGAGACCCAGTACTTC. Its translation: CASSPPGGGQETQYF. Full variable domain (remainder filled in from reference TRBV13 and TRBJ2-5): AAGVIQSPRHLIKEKRETATLKCYPIPRHDTVYWYQQGPGQDPQFLISFYEKMQSDKGSIPDRFSAQQFSDYHSELNMSSLELGDSALYFCASSPPGGGQETQYFGPGTRLLVL.

V and J are TRBV6-2 or TRBV6-3 and TRBJ2-5; TRBD1 aligns across 10 bases. The germline V gene encodes CDR1 MNHEY and CDR2 SVGEGT. CDR3 length: 19 residues. V lost 2 bases, J lost 11 bases, and 23 bases stayed unmatched. The CDR3 bases are TGTGCCAGCAGTTACCCCGGGACAGGGGCATTTTCAATTTTCAATGAGCAGTACTTC. Its translation is CASSYPGTGAFSIFNEQYF.

With regard to this clonotype: Its ends do not fully match the called genes, so a read error is possible. This chain joins TRBV5-1 and TRBJ2-3, with D maybe TRBD1 (6 bases). CDR3 length: 14 amino acids. Germline values: CDR1 SGHRS, CDR2 YFSETQ. This CDR3 reads CASRAGAYRDAQYF. The CDR3 bases are TGCGCCAGCAGGGCAGGGGCATATAGAGATGCGCAGTATTTC.

This clonotype was detected once. The genes are TRBV5-1 and TRBJ2-5; 7 bases line up with TRBD2. J was trimmed by 7 bases and V by 0 bases; bases with no gene match: 6. Germline lookup yields CDR1 SGHRS and CDR2 YFSETQ. This CDR3 has 14 amino acids. The CDR3 nucleotides read TGCGCCAGCAGCTTGGCCGTGGGGAGGGGGACCCAGTACTTC. Protein sequence: CASSLAVGRGTQYF.

This clonotype has more than one count but fewer than ten. The chain has TRBV20-1 and TRBJ2-3, with 14 bases matching TRBD2. Germline-derived CDR1 and CDR2 are DFQATT and SNEGSKA (reference sequence). The CDR3 is 15 amino acids. Germline trimming cut 5 bases from V and 2 bases from J; bases unmatched to any gene: 3. CDR3 sequence (DNA): TGCAGTGCTCGGACTAGCGGGGGGTTCACAGATACGCAGTATTTT. Its protein is CSARTSGGFTDTQYF.

J is TRBJ1-2 and V is TRBV6-6; D remains ambiguous. Trimming shortened V by 0 bases and J by 8 bases, and 10 bases separated the two germline ends. Germline CDR1 and CDR2: MNHNY and SVGAGI (reference sequence). The CDR3 sequence is 13 residues long. The CDR3 coding sequence is TGTGCCAGCAGTTACTCGAATCGGAGCGGCTACACCTTC. As protein: CASSYSNRSGYTF.

V and J are TRBV3-1 and TRBJ1-6; D unresolved. The CDR3 sequence is 14 residues long. Germline CDR1 is LGHDT and CDR2 is YNNKEL (reference sequence). V lost 3 bases, J lost 10 bases, and 13 bases lay in between. CDR3 residues: CASSQGPGGSPLHF. Written as DNA, the CDR3 is TGTGCCAGCAGCCAGGGCCCAGGCGGATCACCCCTCCACTTT.

At least ten counts were recorded for this clonotype. The CDR3 here is CASSSDGRALGEQYF. The DNA for the CDR3 is TGCGCCAGCAGCTCAGACGGCCGGGCCCTTGGGGAGCAGTACTTC. The rearrangement joins TRBV5-1 to TRBJ2-5, with D tentatively TRBD2 (5 bases). The V gene lost 3 bases and the J gene lost 11 bases, with 23 bases spanning the gap. This CDR3 has 15 residues. Germline CDR1 and CDR2: SGHRS and YFSETQ.

The rearrangement uses TRBV24-1 and TRBJ2-3; possibly TRBD1 for D (5 bases). Germline V gene lookup returns CDR1 KGHDR and CDR2 SFDVKD. Trimming pared 4 bases from V and 2 bases from J, leaving 21 bases between. The CDR3 totals 18 residues. The CDR3 sequence: CATSDPNRVGVSTDTQYF. DNA of the CDR3: TGTGCCACCAGTGACCCTAATCGGGTAGGGGTCTCCACAGATACGCAGTATTTT.

This chain joins TRBV20-1 and TRBJ1-4; TRBD1 aligns across 7 bases. Trimming removed 1 base from V and 6 bases from J; junction bases left unmatched: 8. Germline loops: CDR1 DFQATT, CDR2 SNEGSKA (reference sequence). The CDR3 is made up of 15 amino acids. CDR3 sequence reads: CSARGQGGQDEKLFF. In DNA, the CDR3 is TGCAGTGCTAGAGGCCAGGGCGGACAGGATGAAAAACTGTTTTTT.

With regard to this clonotype: Because the CDR3 is missing its conserved closing phenylalanine or tryptophan, this is likely a read error. V usage is TRBV7-9 and J usage is TRBJ2-1; D is ambiguous. V was pared by 5 bases and J by 6 bases, with 20 bases between. The CDR3 runs to 16 residues. Germline-derived CDR1 and CDR2 are SEHNR and FQNEAQ (reference sequence). CDR3 amino acids: CASSIRPDLKVNEQFY. CDR3 sequence (DNA): TGTGCCAGCAGCATCCGTCCAGATCTAAAAGTCAATGAGCAGTTCTAC.

DNA for the CDR3: TGTGCCAGCAGTGACAGGGAGGGTTATGGCTACACCTTC. Its translation is CASSDREGYGYTF. The chain joins TRBV27 to TRBJ1-2; TRBD1 matches at 7 bases. Germline CDR1 MNHEY, CDR2 SMNVEV (reference sequence). Trimming took 5 bases from V and 5 from J; bases not matched to a gene: 5. This CDR3 comprises 13 residues.

This clonotype was seen more than once but under ten times. This rearrangement joins TRBV15 to TRBJ2-7; 9 bases align to TRBD2. Unmatched junction bases numbered 12, after V lost 8 bases and J lost 10 bases. CDR1 is LNHNV, CDR2 YYDKDF, per germline (reference sequence). The CDR3 has 13 residues. The CDR3 sequence is CATAGGGNSIQYF. In nucleotides, the CDR3 is TGTGCCACCGCGGGAGGGGGAAATTCTATTCAGTACTTC. The entire variable domain, with the rest obtained from reference TRBV15 and TRBJ2-7, is as follows: DAMVIQNPRYQVTQFGKPVTLSCSQTLNHNVMYWYQQKSSQAPKLLFHYYDKDFNNEADTPDNFQSRRPNTSFCFLDIRSPGLGDTAMYLCATAGGGNSIQYFGPGTRLTVT.

This clonotype has more than one count but fewer than ten. Here the CDR3 reads CASSREGLAGGYNEQFF. CDR3 in DNA: TGCGCCAGCAGCCGAGAAGGGCTAGCGGGGGGCTACAATGAGCAGTTCTTC. The V call is TRBV4-3, the J call TRBJ2-1; 11 positions match TRBD2. The length of the CDR3 is 17 residues. Germline CDR1 and CDR2: LGHNA and YSLEER. J lost 3 bases, V lost 4 bases, and 8 bases had no gene match.

In nucleotides, the CDR3 is TGCAGTGCTAGAGTAGTAGCGGATAGCACAGATACGCAGTATTTT. Translation: CSARVVADSTDTQYF. This chain uses TRBV20-1 with TRBJ2-3, with D possibly being TRBD2 (6 bases). The CDR3 consists of 15 residues. Germline CDR1 reads DFQATT; CDR2 reads SNEGSKA (reference sequence). V lost 1 base and J 0 bases, leaving 11 bases between the germline ends.

The chain is built from TRBV7-3 and TRBJ2-5; D not certain. Germline V gene data show CDR1 as SGHTA and CDR2 as FQGTGA. CDR3 length equals 14 residues. The V end was cut by 0 bases, the J end by 4 bases, with 9 bases between. The DNA of the CDR3 is TGTGCCAGCAGCTTAACAGGGTGGGGAGAGACCCAGTACTTC. The encoded protein is CASSLTGWGETQYF.

The chain couples TRBV6-6 to TRBJ2-5; a weak D match, TRBD1 (6 bases). The CDR3 length is 13 residues. Trimming took 6 bases from V and 5 from J, leaving 13 bases between them. CDR1 and CDR2 (germline): MNHNY, SVGAGI (reference sequence). The CDR3: CASSRGGKETQYF. The CDR3, as DNA: TGTGCCAGCAGCCGAGGGGGAAAGGAGACCCAGTACTTC.

CDR3 coding DNA: TGTGCCAGCAGTTTTGTTGTGACGCCGGGGAAGCAGTTCTTC. Translation: CASSFVVTPGKQFF. The chain carries TRBV12-3 or TRBV12-4 and TRBJ2-1, with a weak D call TRBD2 (5 bases). There are 14 residues in the CDR3. Between the trimmed V and J ends, which lost 3 bases and 11 bases, there was a span of 17 bases.

The V and J genes are TRBV20-1 and TRBJ2-4; a possible D gene is TRBD1 (6 bases). The J call could be wrong; TRBJ2-5 is a better fit for the DNA end. The CDR3 has 13 residues. Germline-derived CDR1 and CDR2 are DFQATT and SNEGSKA (reference sequence). The chain's CDR3 is CSSEAPQGETQYF. Written as DNA, the CDR3 is TGCAGTTCGGAGGCCCCCCAGGGGGAGACCCAGTACTTC.

The chain uses TRBV6-2 or TRBV6-3 and TRBJ1-5; unclear D gene. This CDR3 spans 14 amino acids. V dropped 7 bases and J dropped 7 bases, with 17 bases sitting between them. Germline V gives CDR1 MNHEY, CDR2 SVGEGT. DNA for the CDR3: TGTGCCAGCAAAGAGAGGTGGGTGAGGCAGCCCCAGCATTTT. It translates to CASKERWVRQPQHF.